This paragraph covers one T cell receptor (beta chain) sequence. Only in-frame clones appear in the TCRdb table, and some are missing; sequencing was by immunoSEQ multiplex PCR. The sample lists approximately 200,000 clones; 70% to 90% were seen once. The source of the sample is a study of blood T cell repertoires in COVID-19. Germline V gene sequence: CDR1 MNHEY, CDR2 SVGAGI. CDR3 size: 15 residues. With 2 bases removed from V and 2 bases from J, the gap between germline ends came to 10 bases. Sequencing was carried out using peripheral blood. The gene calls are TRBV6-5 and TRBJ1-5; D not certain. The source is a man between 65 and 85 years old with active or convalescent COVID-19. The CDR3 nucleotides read TGTGCCAGCAGTTACGGCGGGTTAGGCAATCAGCCCCAGCATTTT. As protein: CASSYGGLGNQPQHF.